These 32 T cell receptor beta chains were sequenced from one sample in a study of glioma-infiltrating T cells after dendritic cell vaccination. Produced via immunoSEQ multiplex PCR; TCRdb's table is partial and in-frame only. The data show over 90,000 clones, roughly 76% seen once. The specimen comprised blood, sampled before dendritic cell vaccination. Receptor source: a human donor with glioblastoma.

A few counts support this clone. This sample includes further DNA sequences coding for the same CDR3. The rearrangement joins TRBV5-4 to TRBJ2-7; D may be TRBD1 (5 bases). V was trimmed by 0 bases and J by 3 bases, leaving 7 bases between them. The CDR3 consists of 13 residues. In germline, CDR1 is SGHNT, CDR2 YYREEE (reference sequence). The CDR3: CASSLGRDYEQYF. The CDR3 bases are TGTGCCAGCAGCTTGGGCAGGGACTACGAGCAGTACTTC.

The chain joins TRBV21-1 to TRBJ1-2. TRBV21-1 is flagged as a pseudogene. The CDR3 sequence is 15 residues long. The CDR3 here is CASSPSTEEPTGYTF. The CDR3 DNA reads TGTGCCAGCAGCCCGTCGACGGAGGAACCTACGGGCTACACCTTC.

This rearrangement joins TRBV6-1 to TRBJ1-4; no definite D call. Trimming left V 3 bases short and J 10 bases short, with 15 bases between. The CDR3 spans 14 residues. Germline V gives CDR1 MNHNS, CDR2 SASEGT. The CDR3 DNA follows: TGTGCCAGCAGTGACTCTGGGTCCCGGGGAAAACTGTTTTTT. Translating it yields CASSDSGSRGKLFF.

With regard to this clone: One junction end does not reproduce the germline sequence, and a read error may be involved. The J gene is TRBJ2-3, the V gene TRBV7-7; TRBD2 is a possible D gene (6 bases). Per the germline V gene, CDR1 is SSHAT and CDR2 is FNYEAQ (reference sequence). There are 14 residues in the CDR3. CDR3 coding DNA: TGTGCTAGCAGCCCGATGACTAGTTCAGATACGCAGTATTTT. It is translated as CASSPMTSSDTQYF.

V is TRBV6-5 and J is TRBJ2-5; D is unclear. The CDR3 is made up of 12 amino acids. Trimming took off 7 bases at V and 2 bases at J, with 8 bases between the two ends. Germline-derived CDR1 and CDR2 are MNHEY and SVGAGI. The CDR3 region is CASTGQQETQYF. In DNA form, the CDR3 reads TGTGCCAGCACTGGGCAGCAAGAGACCCAGTACTTC.

V is TRBV4-2 and J is TRBJ2-2, with 7 bases identical to TRBD1. V lost 0 bases to trimming and J lost 4 bases; unmatched junction nucleotides: 8. Germline V lookup: CDR1 LGHNA, CDR2 YNFKEQ. This CDR3 has 17 amino acids. The DNA for the CDR3 is TGTGCCAGCAGCCAAGATCTAGAACAGGGGATCACCGGGGAGCTGTTTTTT. Encoded protein: CASSQDLEQGITGELFF.

This clone occurred once. The genes are TRBV18 and TRBJ1-4; 10 bases map to TRBD1. The CDR3 contains 17 residues. V lost 4 bases to trimming and J lost 5 bases; unmatched junction nucleotides: 10. Germline V gene sequence: CDR1 KGHSH, CDR2 LQKENI. CDR3 nucleotides: TGTGCCAGCTCACAACCGGGACAGGGGTTTCCAAATGAAAAACTGTTTTTT. Its protein is CASSQPGQGFPNEKLFF.

This clone was counted between two and nine times. The J gene is TRBJ2-2, the V gene TRBV5-6; a weak D match, TRBD2 (6 bases). V was pared by 0 bases and J by 4 bases, with 10 bases between. The length of the CDR3 is 15 residues. The V gene's germline CDR1 is SGHDT and CDR2 YYEEEE. CDR3 region: CASSLGGGGTGELFF. In DNA form, the CDR3 reads TGTGCCAGCAGCTTGGGGGGAGGAGGCACCGGGGAGCTGTTTTTT.

A single count supports this clone. J is TRBJ1-1 and V is TRBV6-5, with 7 bases that match TRBD1. After removal of 6 bases from V and 4 bases from J, the junction contained 11 bases not matched to a gene. This CDR3 region has 15 residues. The V gene's germline CDR1 is MNHEY and CDR2 SVGAGI. For the CDR3, the DNA is TGTGCCAGCAGACCGCAACCCCAGGGGGTCACTGAAGCTTTCTTT. Translated, it gives CASRPQPQGVTEAFF.

The sample holds a few counts of this clone. V gene TRBV4-2 combines with J gene TRBJ2-2; 9 bases are a match to TRBD2. This CDR3 comprises 17 residues. J lost 4 bases, V lost 0 bases, and 6 bases had no gene match. In germline, CDR1 is LGHNA, CDR2 YNFKEQ. CDR3 sequence: CASSQDHAGGFTGELFF. CDR3 DNA: TGTGCCAGCAGCCAAGACCACGCGGGGGGGTTCACCGGGGAGCTGTTTTTT.

The chain uses TRBV5-1 and TRBJ1-1, with 8 bases matching TRBD1. Germline V lookup: CDR1 SGHRS, CDR2 YFSETQ. The CDR3 has 14 residues. Trimming at V came to 3 bases and at J to 5 bases, leaving 6 bases not matched to a gene. CDR3 sequence: CASSSRQGRTEAFF. The CDR3 region has the DNA TGCGCCAGCAGCTCCCGACAGGGGAGGACTGAAGCTTTCTTT.

This clone showed up just a few times. This chain links TRBV21-1 with TRBJ1-1; the table's D call TRBD1 went unverified against the DNA. TRBV21-1 is labeled a pseudogene. This CDR3 spans 13 amino acids. DNA for the CDR3: TGTGCCAGCAGCAAGGACAGGCCCACTGAAGCTTTCTTT. This translates into CASSKDRPTEAFF.

This chain connects TRBV30 to TRBJ2-3, with 9 bases identical to TRBD1. With 1 base clipped from V and 6 bases from J, the junction kept 5 bases outside the gene matches. The CDR3 length is 14 residues. Germline assignment: CDR1 GTSNPN and CDR2 SVGIG (reference sequence). This CDR3 reads CAWSETGGFDTQYF. The CDR3, as DNA: TGTGCCTGGAGTGAGACAGGGGGGTTTGATACGCAGTATTTT.

The chain links TRBV19 to TRBJ1-6, with D tentatively TRBD1 (5 bases). Germline CDR1 reads LNHDA; CDR2 reads SQIVND (reference sequence). Trimming took 6 bases from V and 10 from J, leaving 10 bases between them. The CDR3 length is 12 residues. The CDR3 bases are TGTGCCAGTAGCCGGGGACTGTCACCCCTCCACTTT. It specifies CASSRGLSPLHF.

CDR3 in amino acids: CASKFGQESSYEQYF. The CDR3 nucleotides read TGCGCCAGCAAGTTCGGACAGGAGAGCTCCTACGAGCAGTACTTC. V usage is TRBV10-2 and J usage is TRBJ2-7, with TRBD1 matching 7 bases. V lost 7 bases and J lost 0; bases outside the gene matches: 9. Germline CDR1 is WSHSY and CDR2 is SAAADI. This CDR3 is 15 amino acids long.

The V and J genes are TRBV10-3 and TRBJ2-7; 7 bases are a match to TRBD1. The V segment lost 10 bases and the J segment 1 base; nucleotides outside the gene matches: 1. The CDR3 length is 11 residues. CDR1 is ENHRY, CDR2 SYGVKD, per germline. CDR3 residues: CATQGSYEQYF. The CDR3 DNA is TGTGCCACACAGGGGTCCTACGAGCAGTACTTC.

This clone has a single count. V is TRBV6-1 and J is TRBJ1-5; 9 bases are shared with TRBD1. The CDR3 totals 15 residues. The V segment lost 4 bases and the J segment 2 bases; nucleotides outside the gene matches: 3. Germline V gives CDR1 MNHNS, CDR2 SASEGT. Here the CDR3 reads CASSGQGVGNQPQHF. DNA for the CDR3: TGTGCCAGCAGTGGACAGGGGGTGGGCAATCAGCCCCAGCATTTT.

Only a few counts were recorded for this clone. The gene calls are TRBV6-5 and TRBJ1-6; D perhaps matches TRBD1 (5 bases). Trimming took off 4 bases at V and 9 bases at J, with 16 bases between the two ends. CDR1 and CDR2 (germline): MNHEY, SVGAGI. This CDR3 has 15 residues. The CDR3 coding sequence is TGTGCCAGCAGTTTACAAGGCAGGGAAGGTTCACCCCTCCACTTT. It yields the protein CASSLQGREGSPLHF.

The chain recombines TRBV29-1 with TRBJ2-7; 8 positions agree with TRBD1. This CDR3 region has 13 residues. CDR1 is SQVTM, CDR2 ANQGSEA, per germline. V was pared by 5 bases and J by 0 bases, with 3 bases of the junction left unmatched. The CDR3 sequence is CSVRTGSSYEQYF. The CDR3, as DNA: TGCAGCGTTCGGACAGGGAGCTCCTACGAGCAGTACTTC.

The chain links TRBV27 to TRBJ1-5; 8 bases match TRBD1. Germline loops: CDR1 MNHEY, CDR2 SMNVEV (reference sequence). Germline trimming cut 5 bases from V and 6 bases from J; bases unmatched to any gene: 6. The CDR3 is 14 amino acids. This chain's CDR3 is CASSLQGAGQPQHF. CDR3 coding DNA: TGTGCCAGCAGTCTTCAGGGGGCCGGTCAGCCCCAGCATTTT.

This rearrangement joins TRBV6-1 to TRBJ1-1; D gene uncertain. CDR3 length: 11 residues. Germline CDR1 and CDR2: MNHNS and SASEGT. Deletions cut 6 bases from V and 3 bases from J, with 5 bases between. The CDR3 bases are TGTGCCAGCAGCGGAGACACTGAAGCTTTCTTT. Translation: CASSGDTEAFF.

In DNA form, the CDR3 reads TGTGCCAGTAGCGACCGGGGGGGGACAGGGTTCGGCTACACCTTC. It encodes CASSDRGGTGFGYTF. The chain couples TRBV19 to TRBJ1-2; TRBD1 matches 9 bases. V shed 6 bases and J 8 bases; nucleotides not matched to a gene: 13. Germline V gene lookup returns CDR1 LNHDA and CDR2 SQIVND (reference sequence). The CDR3 spans 15 residues.

This chain uses TRBV4-2 with TRBJ2-5; the D gene is possibly TRBD1 (5 bases). Germline CDR1 is LGHNA and CDR2 is YNFKEQ. V was trimmed by 1 base and J by 3 bases, leaving 12 bases between them. The CDR3 runs 15 residues. The CDR3 nucleotides are TGTGCCAGCAGCCAAGCGCTGGACAAAAAAGAGACCCAGTACTTC. Its protein product is CASSQALDKKETQYF.

This clone was counted only a few times. V gene TRBV7-2 combines with J gene TRBJ2-3, with D tentatively TRBD1 (5 bases). Between the trimmed V and J ends, which lost 4 bases and 2 bases, there was a span of 22 bases. There are 18 residues in the CDR3. Germline V gene sequence: CDR1 SGHTA, CDR2 FQGNSA. The CDR3 is CASSYRGGAASLTDTQYF. CDR3 DNA sequence: TGTGCCAGCAGCTATAGGGGTGGGGCTGCCTCTCTCACAGATACGCAGTATTTT.

The V gene is TRBV18, the J gene TRBJ1-5, with D possibly being TRBD1 (6 bases). V was shortened by 3 bases and J by 0 bases, with 9 bases between the two germline ends. The CDR3 contains 15 residues. Per the germline V gene, CDR1 is KGHSH and CDR2 is LQKENI. The CDR3 sequence is CASSPGHHSNQPQHF. As DNA, the CDR3 is TGTGCCAGCTCACCGGGACATCATAGCAATCAGCCCCAGCATTTT.

The chain combines TRBV11-3 with TRBJ1-4; the D gene is possibly TRBD1 (5 bases). Trimming left V 1 base short and J 4 bases short, with 13 bases between. There are 16 residues in the CDR3. Per germline, CDR1 SGHNT and CDR2 YENEEA. The CDR3 DNA reads TGTGCCAGCAGCTTAGCACTTCTGGGGGGTAATGAAAAACTGTTTTTT. Translated, it gives CASSLALLGGNEKLFF. Full variable domain (missing parts from reference TRBV11-3 and TRBJ1-4): EAGVVQSPRYKIIEKKQPVAFWCNPISGHNTLYWYLQNLGQGPELLIRYENEEAVDDSQLPKDRFSAERLKGVDSTLKIQPAELGDSAVYLCASSLALLGGNEKLFFGSGTQLSVL.

The chain couples TRBV5-1 to TRBJ2-7; D call uncertain. From germline, CDR1 is SGHRS and CDR2 YFSETQ. Trimming took 0 bases from V and 0 from J, leaving 4 bases between them. This CDR3 comprises 13 residues. The CDR3 nucleotides are TGCGCCAGCAGCTTGGCCTTCTCCTACGAGCAGTACTTC. As protein: CASSLAFSYEQYF.

The count of this clone is one. The V gene is TRBV30, the J gene TRBJ1-2, with D possibly TRBD1 on 5 matching bases. CDR1 is GTSNPN and CDR2 is SVGIG in the germline V gene (reference sequence). V dropped 5 bases and J dropped 4 bases, with 14 bases sitting between them. The CDR3 totals 13 residues. This CDR3 is CAWAPGGVYGYTF. The DNA for the CDR3 is TGTGCCTGGGCCCCGGGGGGGGTCTATGGCTACACCTTC.

The V call is TRBV25-1, the J call TRBJ2-3; 11 bases fit TRBD2. Losses at the gene ends were 1 base for V and 6 bases for J; bases not matched to a gene: 6. Germline lookup yields CDR1 MGHDK and CDR2 SYGVNS. The CDR3 contains 16 residues. CDR3 sequence: CASSEFNSGGADTQYF. Here the CDR3 DNA reads TGTGCCAGCAGTGAATTTAATAGCGGGGGGGCCGATACGCAGTATTTT.

V gene TRBV5-6 combines with J gene TRBJ2-2; 8 bases align to TRBD2. CDR1 and CDR2 from the germline V gene are SGHDT and YYEEEE. V was pared by 10 bases and J by 6 bases, with 8 bases of the junction left unmatched. There are 13 residues in the CDR3. The CDR3 bases are TGTGCCGCGGTAAAGCGGGGGTCCGGGGAGCTGTTTTTT. Encoded protein: CAAVKRGSGELFF.

This rearrangement joins TRBV11-3 to TRBJ2-3, with unresolved D. This CDR3 is built from 14 residues. V lost 1 base, J lost 1 base, and 6 bases lay in between. Germline V lookup: CDR1 SGHNT, CDR2 YENEEA. For the CDR3, the DNA is TGTGCCAGCAGCTTAGTGTCAGGCACAGATACGCAGTATTTT. It yields the protein CASSLVSGTDTQYF.

The sample holds a few counts of this clone. This CDR3 reads CASSLEQGYNEQFF. In DNA form, the CDR3 reads TGTGCCAGCAGCTTAGAACAGGGTTACAATGAGCAGTTCTTC. This sequence joins TRBV7-2 and TRBJ2-1, with a tentative D call TRBD1 (6 bases). Per germline, CDR1 SGHTA and CDR2 FQGNSA. The CDR3 is 14 amino acids. The V gene lost 1 base and the J gene lost 4 bases, with 8 bases spanning the gap.